A selection of T cell receptor beta chains follows, all from one sample in a study of T cell changes during pregnancy in multiple sclerosis. Clones were sequenced by immunoSEQ multiplex PCR, and TCRdb holds only the in-frame ones, with some missing. Of roughly 100,000 clones listed, 75% to 95% are singletons. Sequenced material: peripheral blood, taken before pregnancy. The origin of the receptors is a female donor with multiple sclerosis, enrolled in a pregnancy study. The CDR3 runs from the conserved cysteine through the conserved F or W. The D gene is left open where the match is weak. Expanded clones get a size class; other rows say once, few or many, or leave the size out.

j_gene: TRBJ1-5
v_gene: TRBV5-1
d_gene: TRBD1
abundance: -
CDR3nt: TGCGCCAGCAGCCTATCCGGGACAGAGAGCAATCAGCCCCAGCATTTT
CDR3aa: CASSLSGTESNQPQHF

j_gene: TRBJ2-1
v_gene: TRBV28
d_gene: TRBD2
abundance: -
CDR3nt: TGTGCCAGCAGTTATGGACTAGCGGGACGGGGGAGCGATGAGCAGTTCTTC
CDR3aa: CASSYGLAGRGSDEQFF

j_gene: TRBJ1-4
v_gene: TRBV7-2
d_gene: -
abundance: -
CDR3nt: TGTGCCAGCAGCGTTGCAGGGGCCTCAACTAATGAAAAACTGTTTTTT
CDR3aa: CASSVAGASTNEKLFF

j_gene: TRBJ1-1
v_gene: TRBV28
d_gene: TRBD1
abundance: -
CDR3nt: TGTGCCGGGGCATCAGGGGGCGCGTGGACTGAAGCTTTCTTT
CDR3aa: CAGASGGAWTEAFF

j_gene: TRBJ2-3
v_gene: TRBV7-9
d_gene: -
abundance: once
CDR3nt: TGTGCCAGCAGCTCACGCGGCGGGGTATTCGCGGGCACAGATACGCAGTATTTT
CDR3aa: CASSSRGGVFAGTDTQYF

j_gene: TRBJ2-5
v_gene: TRBV5-1
d_gene: -
abundance: -
CDR3nt: TGCGCCAGCAGCTTGGGACAGGCTAAGGAGACCCAGTACTTC
CDR3aa: CASSLGQAKETQYF

j_gene: TRBJ2-1
v_gene: TRBV5-1
d_gene: TRBD2
abundance: -
CDR3nt: TGCGCCAGCAGCTTGATCGGGGGGGCCAATGAGCAGTTCTTC
CDR3aa: CASSLIGGANEQFF

j_gene: TRBJ2-7
v_gene: TRBV11-1
d_gene: -
abundance: -
CDR3nt: TGTGCCAGCAGCTTAGCGGGACTTCTACTCCCCTACGAGCAGTACTTC
CDR3aa: CASSLAGLLLPYEQYF

j_gene: TRBJ1-5
v_gene: TRBV29-1
d_gene: -
abundance: -
CDR3nt: TGCAGCGTTGGACAGGACGGCCGGCCCCAGCATTTT
CDR3aa: CSVGQDGRPQHF

j_gene: TRBJ1-5
v_gene: TRBV7-2
d_gene: -
abundance: -
CDR3nt: TGTGCCAGCAGCTTATGGGGGGGCTATAGCAATCAGCCCCAGCATTTT
CDR3aa: CASSLWGGYSNQPQHF

j_gene: TRBJ2-1
v_gene: TRBV20-1
d_gene: -
abundance: -
CDR3nt: TGCAGTGCTAAACTGTTCAATGAGCAGTTCTTC
CDR3aa: CSAKLFNEQFF

j_gene: TRBJ1-1
v_gene: TRBV10-3
d_gene: -
abundance: -
CDR3nt: TGTGCCATCAGTGAGGCAGGAGAAGCTTTCTTT
CDR3aa: CAISEAGEAFF

j_gene: TRBJ1-2
v_gene: TRBV29-1
d_gene: -
abundance: -
CDR3nt: TGCAGCCCAATCCCAGAGGGTTCTGATGGCTACACCTTC
CDR3aa: CSPIPEGSDGYTF

j_gene: TRBJ1-6
v_gene: TRBV2
d_gene: -
abundance: -
CDR3nt: TGTGCCAGCTGGCCAGAGCAGGGAAATTCACCCCTCCACTTT
CDR3aa: CASWPEQGNSPLHF

j_gene: TRBJ2-1
v_gene: TRBV11-3
d_gene: -
abundance: -
CDR3nt: TGTGCCAGCAGCTTAGGGCAGGGTCTGAGGACCGATGAGCAGTTCTTC
CDR3aa: CASSLGQGLRTDEQFF

j_gene: TRBJ2-2
v_gene: TRBV5-5
d_gene: -
abundance: -
CDR3nt: TGTGCCAGCAGCTTGATGTACAGGGACACCGGGGAGCTGTTTTTT
CDR3aa: CASSLMYRDTGELFF

j_gene: TRBJ2-1
v_gene: TRBV5-1
d_gene: -
abundance: -
CDR3nt: TGCGCCAGCAGCTTGATACTAGCCCGGGGCCGCAATGAGCAGTTCTTC
CDR3aa: CASSLILARGRNEQFF

j_gene: TRBJ2-1
v_gene: TRBV29-1
d_gene: -
abundance: -
CDR3nt: TGCAGCGTTGGGGTCAGCGACAATGAGCAGTTCTTC
CDR3aa: CSVGVSDNEQFF

j_gene: TRBJ1-4
v_gene: TRBV9
d_gene: -
abundance: -
CDR3nt: TGTGCCAGCAGCGTAGCCCAGGGCGGTGAAAAACTGTTTTTT
CDR3aa: CASSVAQGGEKLFF

j_gene: TRBJ1-1
v_gene: TRBV2
d_gene: TRBD1
abundance: -
CDR3nt: TGTGCCAGCAGTCAGGGGGCTAAGAACACTGAAGCTTTCTTT
CDR3aa: CASSQGAKNTEAFF

j_gene: TRBJ1-5
v_gene: TRBV2
d_gene: -
abundance: once
CDR3nt: TGTGCCAGCACGGGGGACGATCAGCCCCAGCATTTT
CDR3aa: CASTGDDQPQHF

j_gene: TRBJ1-6
v_gene: TRBV28
d_gene: -
abundance: -
CDR3nt: TGTGCCACCTTTCCCGACAGTCCCTATAATTCACCCCTCCACTTT
CDR3aa: CATFPDSPYNSPLHF

j_gene: TRBJ2-7
v_gene: TRBV4-1
d_gene: TRBD1
abundance: many
CDR3nt: TGCGCCAGCAGTTTCGGACAGGGGTTCGACTACGAGCAGTACTTC
CDR3aa: CASSFGQGFDYEQYF

j_gene: TRBJ1-2
v_gene: TRBV15
d_gene: -
abundance: -
CDR3nt: TGTGCCACCAGCAGAGATCACGAAGGGGGAGGGTATGGCTACACCTTC
CDR3aa: CATSRDHEGGGYGYTF

j_gene: TRBJ2-2
v_gene: TRBV6-1
d_gene: -
abundance: -
CDR3nt: TGTGCCAGCAGTGTAGTAGGGAGCACCGGGGAGCTGTTTTTT
CDR3aa: CASSVVGSTGELFF

j_gene: TRBJ1-1
v_gene: TRBV2
d_gene: -
abundance: few
CDR3nt: TGTGCCAGCAGGATAGGGGGGGACACTGAAGCTTTCTTT
CDR3aa: CASRIGGDTEAFF

j_gene: TRBJ2-1
v_gene: TRBV28
d_gene: TRBD1
abundance: -
CDR3nt: TGTGCCAGCACCCCCTCGGGACAGGGGGCGTTGGTGCAGTTCTTC
CDR3aa: CASTPSGQGALVQFF